The 23 T cell receptor beta chains below were found in one sample sequenced in a study of immune characterization of retroperitoneal liposarcoma. One entry per CDR3 protein, called by TCRdb with MiXCR from the PCR reads. The sample lists 10,000 or so distinct CDR3 sequences, about 27% occurring once. The sequenced sample consisted of tumor tissue. These receptors were taken from a female donor with retroperitoneal liposarcoma.

This rearrangement joins TRBV6-5 to TRBJ2-1, with D maybe TRBD1 (6 bases). The J call is in doubt because the DNA end fits TRBJ2-7 better. The CDR3 spans 13 residues. CDR1 is MNHEY and CDR2 is SVGAGI in the germline V gene. This CDR3 reads CASSYLQGLGQYF. The CDR3 DNA sequence: TGTGCCAGCAGTTATTTACAGGGTCTAGGGCAGTACTTC.

By share, this clonotype counts as medium-sized. This chain uses TRBV7-2 with TRBJ2-1; D not certain. This CDR3 comprises 13 residues. Deletions cut 1 base from V and 4 bases from J, with 5 bases between. The germline gives CDR1 SGHTA, CDR2 FQGNSA. The CDR3 region has the DNA TGTGCCAGCAGCTTAGGCATGTACAATGAGCAGTTCTTC. It encodes CASSLGMYNEQFF.

The chain combines TRBV12-3 or TRBV12-4 with TRBJ2-7, with 7 nucleotides matching TRBD1. The J call is in doubt because the DNA end fits TRBJ2-5 better. The CDR3 extends over 16 amino acids. CDR3 DNA sequence: TGTGCCAGCAGCATAAACCGGGGCAGGGGGATTCAGACCCAGTACTTC. As protein: CASSINRGRGIQTQYF.

This clonotype occurred a few times. J is TRBJ2-1 and V is TRBV6-1; 11 bases map to TRBD1. The end of the DNA aligns better with TRBJ2-7, so the J call may be wrong. The germline V gene has CDR1 MNHNS and CDR2 SASEGT. The CDR3 sequence is 13 residues long. CDR3: CATRTGGYNEQYF. DNA for the CDR3: TGTGCCACCAGGACAGGGGGCTACAATGAGCAGTACTTC.

On this clonotype: Since a much larger clone is just one base distant, this may be a read error. CDR3 bases: TGTGCCAACAGTAAATACTACGGACGGGGCGGTAGCACTGAAGCTTTCTTT. It codes for CANSKYYGRGGSTEAFF. The V and J genes are TRBV12-3 or TRBV12-4 and TRBJ1-1; possible D gene TRBD1, 5 bases. CDR3 length equals 17 residues.

This clonotype is labeled as medium-sized. V usage is TRBV6-1 and J usage is TRBJ1-2, with unresolved D. The CDR3 has 11 residues. Trimming stripped 7 bases from V and 4 bases from J, with 7 bases between. Looked up from germline, CDR1 is MNHNS and CDR2 is SASEGT. CDR3 DNA sequence: TGTGCCAGCAACCCCCTCTATGGCTACACCTTC. Protein: CASNPLYGYTF.

This clonotype is medium-sized (0.01 to 0.1%) within its sample. The chain combines TRBV6-1 with TRBJ2-1; D could derive from TRBD1 or TRBD2 (5 bases each). The better agreement between TRBJ2-7 and the DNA end casts doubt on the J call. The germline V gene has CDR1 MNHNS and CDR2 SASEGT. The CDR3 extends over 11 amino acids. The DNA of the CDR3 is TGTGCCAGCTCGTGGGGGAATGAGCAGTACTTC. It is translated as CASSWGNEQYF.

This clonotype appeared a few times. This rearrangement joins TRBV11-3 to TRBJ2-1; tentative D call: TRBD1 (5 bases). Per the germline V gene, CDR1 is SGHNT and CDR2 is YENEEA. CDR3 length: 12 amino acids. Deletions cut 1 base from V and 9 bases from J, with 7 bases between. In DNA, the CDR3 is TGTGCCAGCAGCTTAGGGGGCACTGAGCAGTTCTTC. Translated, it gives CASSLGGTEQFF.

This chain uses TRBV4-1 with TRBJ2-1; a weak D match, TRBD1 (6 bases). The J call may be incorrect, as the DNA end agrees better with TRBJ2-7. The CDR3 has 15 residues. Germline V lookup: CDR1 MGHRA, CDR2 YSYEKL. This chain's CDR3 is CASSYNKGVDNEQYF. The CDR3 region has the DNA TGCGCCAGCAGCTACAATAAGGGGGTGGACAATGAGCAGTACTTC.

The chain joins TRBV6-1 to TRBJ2-3; 9 positions agree with TRBD1. Trimming at V came to 6 bases and at J to 4 bases, leaving 8 bases not matched to a gene. The CDR3 totals 15 residues. CDR1 MNHNS and CDR2 SASEGT come from the germline V gene. In DNA, the CDR3 is TGTGCCAGCAGAAAACCGGGACAGGGAGCAGATACGCAGTATTTT. The encoded protein is CASRKPGQGADTQYF.

The chain combines TRBV6-1 with TRBJ1-2; 10 nucleotides agree with TRBD1. The germline V gene has CDR1 MNHNS and CDR2 SASEGT. The CDR3 has 16 residues. V lost 7 bases to trimming and J lost 5 bases; unmatched junction nucleotides: 13. Here the CDR3 reads CASILQGGQGMYGYTF. The CDR3 DNA reads as TGTGCCAGCATTCTTCAGGGGGGACAGGGGATGTATGGCTACACCTTC.

This clonotype is medium-sized (0.01 to 0.1%) in the sample. This rearrangement joins TRBV6-1 to TRBJ2-5, with D possibly being TRBD1 or TRBD2 (5 bases each). Germline lookup yields CDR1 MNHNS and CDR2 SASEGT. V was cut by 1 base and J by 5 bases, with 17 bases left in between. The CDR3 consists of 16 residues. The CDR3 loop is CASSEGTGSWGETQYF. In DNA form, the CDR3 reads TGTGCCAGCAGTGAAGGGACGGGGAGTTGGGGGGAGACCCAGTACTTC.

There are a few counts of this clonotype. The V and J genes are TRBV10-3 and TRBJ2-5, with D tentatively TRBD2 (6 bases). The V end lost 6 bases, the J end lost 11 bases, and 16 bases lay between the germline ends. This CDR3 is built from 12 residues. CDR1 is ENHRY and CDR2 is SYGVKD in the germline V gene. DNA for the CDR3: TGTGCCATCAGGGGGACTTACAATGAGCAGTACTTC. Protein product: CAIRGTYNEQYF.

This clonotype was detected a few times. The chain joins TRBV12-3 or TRBV12-4 to TRBJ1-1, with a possible D match to TRBD1 (5 bases). The CDR3 is 12 residues long. Deletions cut 4 bases from V and 3 bases from J, with 6 bases between. The DNA for the CDR3 is TGTGCCAGCAGTTGGGGGTACACTGAAGCTTTCTTT. Its protein is CASSWGYTEAFF.

The chain recombines TRBV7-9 with TRBJ2-1; tentatively, D is TRBD2 (5 bases). Trimming stripped 1 base from V and 10 bases from J, with 14 bases between. CDR1 is SEHNR, CDR2 FQNEAQ, per germline (reference sequence). The CDR3 consists of 14 residues. In DNA form, the CDR3 reads TGTGCCAGCAGCTTAGAGGTACGGGGATACGAGCAGTTCTTC. Protein: CASSLEVRGYEQFF.

V is TRBV12-3 or TRBV12-4 and J is TRBJ2-4, with 8 bases fitting TRBD1. The J call may be mistaken, given a closer DNA end match to TRBJ2-7. The CDR3 is 14 residues long. The DNA of the CDR3 is TGTGCCAGCAGTTTTGGGACAGGCTTCTACGAGCAGTACTTC. Amino acid sequence: CASSFGTGFYEQYF.

This clonotype ranks as medium-sized. V gene TRBV7-2 combines with J gene TRBJ2-3, with D uncertain. V lost 6 bases and J lost 0, with 4 bases in between. Germline CDR1 SGHTA, CDR2 FQGNSA. This CDR3 comprises 12 residues. The CDR3 coding sequence is TGTGCCAGCAGAACTAGCACAGATACGCAGTATTTT. It codes for CASRTSTDTQYF.

The table lists this clonotype with many counts. This rearrangement joins TRBV12-3 or TRBV12-4 to TRBJ2-1, with TRBD2 identical over 10 bases. The DNA end is a closer match to TRBJ2-7, so the J assignment may be wrong. The CDR3 sequence is 16 residues long. The CDR3 DNA sequence: TGTGCCAGCAGCCGGACTAGCGGAAGCTCCTACAATGAGCAGTACTTC. It specifies CASSRTSGSSYNEQYF.

A remark on this clonotype: This may be a read error: a much more frequent sequence differs by one nucleotide. This chain links TRBV6-1 with TRBJ2-3; D is unclear. The tail of the sequence fits TRBJ2-1 better, so the J call may be wrong. Germline V gene sequence: CDR1 MNHNS, CDR2 SASEGT. There are 11 residues in the CDR3. Here the CDR3 DNA reads TGTGCCACCAGCCATTTCTACGAGCAGTTCTTC. Its translation: CATSHFYEQFF.

About this clonotype itself: One junction end does not reproduce the germline sequence, and a read error may be involved. The chain combines TRBV7-6 with TRBJ2-5, with D perhaps assigned TRBD1 or TRBD2 (6 bases each). The J call may be faulty, since TRBJ2-1 better matches the DNA end. Germline loops: CDR1 SGHVS, CDR2 FNYEAQ. This CDR3 contains 12 residues. CDR3 in DNA: TGTGCTAGCAGCTTTGAGGGGGGTGAGCAGTTCTTC. This encodes CASSFEGGEQFF.

This clonotype was detected many times. The rearrangement links TRBV6-6 to TRBJ2-1; D is perhaps TRBD1 (6 bases). The J call is in doubt because the DNA end fits TRBJ2-7 better. The CDR3 sequence is 16 residues long. The germline V gene has CDR1 MNHNY and CDR2 SVGAGI (reference sequence). This CDR3 reads CASSYGVEAGVGEQYF. CDR3 DNA sequence: TGTGCCAGCAGTTACGGAGTCGAGGCAGGGGTGGGCGAGCAGTACTTC.

This clonotype was detected only a few times. The V gene is TRBV7-6, the J gene TRBJ2-1; TRBD1 matches at 8 bases. Germline CDR1 SGHVS, CDR2 FNYEAQ. This CDR3 has 15 amino acids. J gave up 2 bases and V 8 bases, and 8 bases lay outside the gene matches. The CDR3 region is CASGQGTGPYNEQFF. The CDR3 bases are TGTGCCAGCGGCCAGGGGACAGGTCCCTACAATGAGCAGTTCTTC. Full variable domain (remainder filled in from reference TRBV7-6 and TRBJ2-1): GAGVSQSPRYKVTKRGQDVALRCDPISGHVSLYWYRQALGQGPEFLTYFNYEAQQDKSGLPNDRFSAERPEGSISTLTIQRTEQRDSAMYRCASGQGTGPYNEQFFGPGTRLTVL.

The chain combines TRBV6-1 with TRBJ2-1; weak D call: TRBD1 (6 bases). This CDR3 comprises 13 residues. Per the germline V gene, CDR1 is MNHNS and CDR2 is SASEGT. V gave up 6 bases and J gave up 4 bases, with 10 bases separating them. This CDR3 reads CASSRDNYNEQFF. The CDR3 region has the DNA TGTGCCAGCAGCCGGGACAATTACAATGAGCAGTTCTTC.